This is a list of T cell receptor beta chains from one sample in a study of cytomegalovirus exposure and HLA in healthy donors. Only in-frame clones appear in the TCRdb table, and some are missing; sequencing was by immunoSEQ multiplex PCR. This sample has 150,000 or so clones, with 81% found just once. Input material: PBMCs. These receptors came from a man in his forties or fifties in good health and CMV-seropositive. CDR3s include the opening cysteine and the closing phenylalanine or tryptophan. D genes are given only for firm matches. The listing skips clone size in some rows; elsewhere it reads once, few, many or a size class.

V gene	clone size	D gene	CDR3 length	J gene	CDR3 DNA	CDR3 protein
TRBV28	.	TRBD1	15	TRBJ1-4	TGTGCCAGCAGTTTAGAGGGGGCAGGGAGTGAAAAACTGTTTTTT	CASSLEGAGSEKLFF
TRBV5-1	.	TRBD1	14	TRBJ2-5	TGCGCCAGCAGCTTGCAACAGGGGCAAGAGACCCAGTACTTC	CASSLQQGQETQYF
TRBV2	.	TRBD1	14	TRBJ1-2	TGTGCCAGCAGCGTCGGGACAGGGGTCGATGGCTACACCTTC	CASSVGTGVDGYTF
TRBV2	few	TRBD1	14	TRBJ1-2	TGTGCCAGCAGTGGCTTGGACAGGGCGAGTGGCTACACCTTC	CASSGLDRASGYTF
TRBV5-1	.	TRBD2	16	TRBJ2-5	TGCGCCAGCAGCTTTCCTCTAGCGGGGGGGCAGGAGACCCAGTACTTC	CASSFPLAGGQETQYF
TRBV9	few	TRBD1	13	TRBJ2-1	TGTGCCAGCAGCCTCACAGGGGACAATGAGCAGTTCTTC	CASSLTGDNEQFF
TRBV4-1	.	TRBD1	17	TRBJ2-7	TGCGCCAGCAGCACAGGCATCGGGACAGGGCGTTCCTACGAGCAGTACTTC	CASSTGIGTGRSYEQYF
TRBV27	.	.	13	TRBJ1-2	TGTGCCAGCAGGGACTTACCAAACTATGGCTACACCTTC	CASRDLPNYGYTF
TRBV7-8	.	TRBD1	13	TRBJ2-7	TGTGCCAGCAGCTTAACAGGGGTATACGAGCAGTACTTC	CASSLTGVYEQYF
TRBV6-5	.	TRBD1	14	TRBJ1-4	TGTGCCAGCAGTTACTCGAGAGTACAGGGGGGGGTGTTTTTT	CASSYSRVQGGVFF
TRBV27	.	TRBD1	15	TRBJ2-7	TGTGCCAGCAGTTTATTGGGGACAGCCAGCTACGAGCAGTACTTC	CASSLLGTASYEQYF
TRBV2	few	.	13	TRBJ2-7	TGTGCCAGCAGTGGGGGCTTGGGCTACGAGCAGTACTTC	CASSGGLGYEQYF
TRBV4-1	.	TRBD1	15	TRBJ1-5	TGCGCCAGCAGCCAAGGAGGGACAGGGCGCAGGACCCAGCATTTT	CASSQGGTGRRTQHF
TRBV10-3	.	TRBD1	16	TRBJ1-3	TGTGCCACCGGGGTTGGACAGGGGGCTTCTGGAAACACCATATATTTT	CATGVGQGASGNTIYF
TRBV2	.	TRBD2	16	TRBJ2-2	TGTGCCAGCAGGGAGCACGGGGGGGCCAACGGCGGGGAGCTGTTTTTT	CASREHGGANGGELFF
TRBV20-1	.	.	11	TRBJ2-1	TGCAGTGCTGTAGACTACCTCGAGCAGTTCTTC	CSAVDYLEQFF
TRBV7-8	.	TRBD2	16	TRBJ2-2	TGTGCCAGCAGCCTCCTCGGGGGGGAGTTCACCGGGGAGCTGTTTTTT	CASSLLGGEFTGELFF
TRBV30	.	.	13	TRBJ1-5	TGTGCCTGGAACAGGGAAGGCAATCAGCCCCAGCATTTT	CAWNREGNQPQHF
TRBV27	few	TRBD1	14	TRBJ2-3	TGTGCCAGCATGGCCAGGGGGCAAGGAGATACGCAGTATTTT	CASMARGQGDTQYF
TRBV2	.	.	18	TRBJ1-5	TGTGCCAGCGAGGGGGAGCTATATCATCATGAGCTACGAAAGCCCCAGCATTTT	CASEGELYHHELRKPQHF
TRBV28	.	.	19	TRBJ1-5	TGTGCCAGCAGTTATCCTCCAGGGGTAAGGGGTGATAGCAATCAGCCCCAGCATTTT	CASSYPPGVRGDSNQPQHF
TRBV28	.	TRBD1	18	TRBJ2-4	TGTGCCAGCAGTCCGACAGGGGGATCCAGCCTAGCCAAAAACATTCAGTACTTC	CASSPTGGSSLAKNIQYF
TRBV4-3	.	.	13	TRBJ1-2	TGCGCCAGCAGCCAAGACGACAGGCCTGGCTACACCTTC	CASSQDDRPGYTF
TRBV28	.	.	14	TRBJ1-3	TGTGCCAGCAGTTTCTCAGGGGCTGGAAACACCATATATTTT	CASSFSGAGNTIYF
TRBV18	.	.	15	TRBJ2-5	TGTGCCAGCTCACCCCGGGTCTTACCCCGAGAGACCCAGTACTTC	CASSPRVLPRETQYF
TRBV5-1	once	.	14	TRBJ2-7	TGCGCCAGCAGCTTGGTGGGGCAGATCTACGAGCAGTACTTC	CASSLVGQIYEQYF
TRBV9	.	.	14	TRBJ1-1	TGTGCCAGCAGCGTAGGGGGGGGGCCGAATGAAGCTTTCTTT	CASSVGGGPNEAFF
TRBV28	.	.	14	TRBJ1-2	TGTGCCAGCAGAACAGAGAGTCCTAACTATGGCTACACCTTC	CASRTESPNYGYTF
TRBV19	.	.	15	TRBJ1-4	TGTGCCAGTAGTCGCAAGCAGCGGAATAATGAAAAACTGTTTTTT	CASSRKQRNNEKLFF
TRBV6-6	.	.	13	TRBJ1-1	TGTGCCAGCGGGGCAGGGAGGGACACTGAAGCTTTCTTT	CASGAGRDTEAFF
TRBV6-5	.	TRBD1	14	TRBJ1-2	TGTGCCAGCAGGGTCCCGGGACAGGGGCGCGGCTACACCTTC	CASRVPGQGRGYTF
TRBV15	.	.	16	TRBJ2-2	TGTGCCACCAGCAGAGATAGCGGAGCGAACACCGGGGAGCTGTTTTTT	CATSRDSGANTGELFF
TRBV28	.	.	14	TRBJ2-7	TGTGCCAGCAGCTTGGCAGGGGGGTTGGGCGAGCAGTACTTC	CASSLAGGLGEQYF
TRBV13	.	TRBD2	18	TRBJ2-3	TGTGCCAGCAGCTCCATTCCGGGACTAGCGGGGGGCCCAGATACGCAGTATTTT	CASSSIPGLAGGPDTQYF
TRBV6-1	.	.	13	TRBJ2-7	TGTGCCAGCAGGGGGCCAGGCACCTACGAGCAGTACTTC	CASRGPGTYEQYF
TRBV2	few	.	14	TRBJ2-6	TGTGCCAGCAGTGAGCTGCGTGGGGCCAACGTCCTGACTTTC	CASSELRGANVLTF
TRBV4-1	.	TRBD2	17	TRBJ2-1	TGCGCCAGCAGCCAAGAGTGGGCGGGGGGCCCGGCAAATGAGCAGTTCTTC	CASSQEWAGGPANEQFF
TRBV9	once	.	14	TRBJ2-1	TGTGCCAGCAGCGTATCTAGCTCCTACAATGAGCAGTTCTTC	CASSVSSSYNEQFF
TRBV7-8	.	TRBD2	16	TRBJ2-1	TGTGCCAGCAGCTTAGCGAGCGGGAGGGCCTACAATGAGCAGTTCTTC	CASSLASGRAYNEQFF
TRBV30	.	.	11	TRBJ2-7	TGTGCCTGGAGTGACACGGGGAGGCAGTACTTC	CAWSDTGRQYF
TRBV2	.	.	16	TRBJ2-2	TGTGCCAGCAGTGAAAGGGGTGACGCGAACACCGGGGAGCTGTTTTTT	CASSERGDANTGELFF
TRBV28	.	.	14	TRBJ2-7	TGTGCCAGCAGTAAGACTGGAGGGCGCTACGAGCAGTACTTC	CASSKTGGRYEQYF
TRBV30	.	.	15	TRBJ1-4	TGCGCCTGGAGTGGCAGGGTACCCCGCGAGGAAAAACTGTTTTTT	CAWSGRVPREEKLFF
TRBV19	.	.	13	TRBJ2-7	TGTGCCAGTAGCACGCTAGGAGGAAACGAGCAGTACTTC	CASSTLGGNEQYF
TRBV27	.	TRBD1	15	TRBJ2-7	TGTGCCAGCAGTCGGGTCCGGGACAGGGGCCACGAGCAGTACTTC	CASSRVRDRGHEQYF
TRBV28	.	TRBD1	13	TRBJ1-2	TGTGCCAGCAGCCGCGACAGGGTCTATGGCTACACCTTC	CASSRDRVYGYTF
TRBV7-8	once	TRBD1	14	TRBJ1-2	TGTGCCAGCAGCGCTCGGACAGGCGACTATGGCTACACCTTC	CASSARTGDYGYTF
TRBV9	.	.	13	TRBJ1-5	TGTGCCAGCAGTCCCCGGGGAGGGCAGCCCCAGCATTTT	CASSPRGGQPQHF
TRBV7-2	.	.	13	TRBJ1-5	TGTGCCAGCCGACAGTCTAGCAATCAGCCCCAGCATTTT	CASRQSSNQPQHF
TRBV2	.	.	14	TRBJ2-2	TGTGCCAGCACCAGGGTAAGGCGTTCCGGGGAGCTGTTTTTT	CASTRVRRSGELFF
TRBV5-5	.	TRBD1	17	TRBJ1-1	TGTGCCAGCAGCTTGATTCCCAGGGGGTGGTCGGACGCTGAAGCTTTCTTT	CASSLIPRGWSDAEAFF